Each of the 32 T cell receptor beta chains below was sequenced from the same sample in a study of blood T cell repertoires in COVID-19. The method was immunoSEQ multiplex PCR; TCRdb's version includes in-frame clones alone and lacks a portion of them. This sample has fewer than 200,000 clones, with 84% found just once. The sequenced sample consisted of peripheral blood. The receptors come from a man in his forties who had recovered from COVID-19.

The J gene is TRBJ2-7, the V gene TRBV27; 9 bases agree with TRBD2. The trim removed 2 bases at V and 1 base at J, leaving 3 bases unmatched. Germline V lookup: CDR1 MNHEY, CDR2 SMNVEV (reference sequence). CDR3 size: 15 residues. CDR3 in DNA: TGTGCCAGCAGTTTAGTGGCGGGAGGGTCCTACGAGCAGTACTTC. This sequence encodes CASSLVAGGSYEQYF.

This chain connects TRBV9 to TRBJ1-1; D gene uncertain. The CDR3 totals 13 residues. Germline CDR1 SGDLS, CDR2 YYNGEE. The ends were cut back, 0 bases at V and 5 bases at J, with 8 bases in the middle. DNA of the CDR3: TGTGCCAGCAGCGTAGGTTTGGAGACTGAAGCTTTCTTT. Encoded protein: CASSVGLETEAFF.

This chain links TRBV12-3 or TRBV12-4 with TRBJ1-2, with unresolved D. The CDR3 covers 12 residues. V lost 2 bases, J lost 5 bases, and 6 bases lay in between. The CDR3 bases are TGTGCCAGCAGTTTACCGGGATATGGCTACACCTTC. Translating it yields CASSLPGYGYTF.

Notes on this clone: An end of the junction differs from the germline gene, which may be a read error. The chain links TRBV7-7 to TRBJ2-3; D not resolved. CDR3 length: 14 residues. Germline V CDR1 and CDR2: SSHAT, FNYEAQ (reference sequence). The CDR3 region has the DNA TGTGCTAGCAGCTTAAACCGAGACACAGATACGCAGTATTTT. It specifies CASSLNRDTDTQYF.

The genes are TRBV7-9 and TRBJ2-5; TRBD2 matches at 10 bases. The CDR3 totals 14 residues. The ends lost 5 bases at V and 5 bases at J; junction bases unmatched: 5. Germline CDR1 is SEHNR and CDR2 is FQNEAQ (reference sequence). CDR3 bases: TGTGCCAGCAGCGTGCTAGCGGGAGAGGAGACCCAGTACTTC. It translates to CASSVLAGEETQYF.

The V call is TRBV3-1 (or the pseudogene TRBV3-2), the J call TRBJ2-3; 12 bases fit TRBD2. V shed 0 bases and J 4 bases; nucleotides not matched to a gene: 11. CDR1 LGHDT and CDR2 YNNKEL come from the germline V gene (reference sequence). This CDR3 contains 19 residues. The CDR3 DNA reads TGTGCCAGCAGCCAAGATAACGCTAGCGGGAGGGGGGGGCCAGATACGCAGTATTTT. It encodes CASSQDNASGRGGPDTQYF.

This chain uses TRBV18 with TRBJ2-7; 7 positions agree with TRBD1. Germline lookup yields CDR1 KGHSH and CDR2 LQKENI. V lost 4 bases to trimming and J lost 0 bases; unmatched junction nucleotides: 18. The CDR3 has 19 amino acids. CDR3 amino acids: CASSHERDTGVRSSYEQYF. DNA for the CDR3: TGTGCCAGCTCACACGAACGGGACACAGGGGTAAGGAGCTCCTACGAGCAGTACTTC.

V usage is TRBV19 and J usage is TRBJ2-6, with D possibly being TRBD1 (6 bases). CDR1 and CDR2 (germline): LNHDA, SQIVND (reference sequence). V was shortened by 7 bases and J by 12 bases, with 19 bases between the two germline ends. CDR3 size: 14 residues. The CDR3 sequence: CASTFSGQGSVLTF. The DNA for the CDR3 is TGTGCCAGTACCTTCAGTGGCCAGGGGAGCGTCCTGACTTTC.

The chain carries TRBV4-3 and TRBJ2-7, with D possibly TRBD2 on 5 matching bases. Germline loops: CDR1 LGHNA, CDR2 YSLEER. V dropped 1 base and J dropped 5 bases, with 21 bases sitting between them. The CDR3 runs to 17 residues. Here the CDR3 reads CASSQAWARAGSNEQYF. The DNA for the CDR3 is TGCGCCAGCAGCCAAGCTTGGGCGAGGGCAGGTAGCAACGAGCAGTACTTC.

This clone has a single count. V is TRBV7-8 and J is TRBJ1-5; the match to TRBD1 covers 9 bases. The trim removed 5 bases at V and 7 bases at J, leaving 3 bases unmatched. Looked up from germline, CDR1 is SGHVS and CDR2 is FQNEAQ. The CDR3 extends over 13 amino acids. The CDR3 loop is CASSPQGAQPQHF. The CDR3 DNA is TGTGCCAGCAGCCCACAGGGGGCGCAGCCCCAGCATTTT.

The V gene is TRBV24-1, the J gene TRBJ1-2; weak D call: TRBD1 (6 bases). V was pared by 4 bases and J by 4 bases, with 12 bases between. There are 14 residues in the CDR3. Germline assignment: CDR1 KGHDR and CDR2 SFDVKD. CDR3 in amino acids: CATSDPTGFYGYTF. CDR3 coding DNA: TGTGCCACCAGTGACCCGACAGGATTCTATGGCTACACCTTC.

The rearrangement links TRBV4-3 to TRBJ2-7, with unresolved D. Germline values: CDR1 LGHNA, CDR2 YSLEER. The ends were cut back, 0 bases at V and 1 base at J, with 13 bases in the middle. The CDR3 sequence is 16 residues long. The CDR3 nucleotides read TGCGCCAGCAGCCAAGATCCCCAACAAACATCCTACGAGCAGTACTTC. It codes for CASSQDPQQTSYEQYF.

The chain uses TRBV2 and TRBJ2-3, with D hard to call. V lost 5 bases to trimming and J lost 0 bases, with 9 bases between them. The CDR3 is made up of 14 amino acids. Per germline, CDR1 SNHLY and CDR2 FYNNEI. The CDR3 DNA reads TGTGCCAGCAGTCCGCGTACTAGCACAGATACGCAGTATTTT. Its protein is CASSPRTSTDTQYF.

There are a few counts of this clone. V gene TRBV24-1 combines with J gene TRBJ1-1; D might be TRBD1 (5 bases). This CDR3 has 13 amino acids. V was pared by 7 bases and J by 5 bases, with 13 bases between. From germline, CDR1 is KGHDR and CDR2 SFDVKD. CDR3 DNA: TGTGCCACCAGGGCAGGGTCGGTAACTGAAGCTTTCTTT. Its protein product is CATRAGSVTEAFF.

The rearrangement links TRBV19 to TRBJ1-1, with 9 positions matching TRBD1. Looked up from germline, CDR1 is LNHDA and CDR2 is SQIVND (reference sequence). The CDR3 is made up of 14 amino acids. After removal of 8 bases from V and 1 base from J, the junction contained 5 bases not matched to a gene. The CDR3 nucleotides are TGTGCCAGTGAACAGGGGGCCGCGAACACTGAAGCTTTCTTT. Residues: CASEQGAANTEAFF.

The genes are TRBV19 and TRBJ2-7; TRBD1 is a possible D gene (5 bases). This CDR3 is built from 14 residues. The germline V gene has CDR1 LNHDA and CDR2 SQIVND (reference sequence). V was pared by 4 bases and J by 2 bases, with 12 bases between. The CDR3: CASSTLQGPYEQYF. DNA of the CDR3: TGTGCCAGTAGTACTCTCCAGGGCCCCTACGAGCAGTACTTC.

The rearrangement joins TRBV30 to TRBJ1-1; TRBD1 agrees at 8 bases. The germline CDR1 and CDR2 sequences are GTSNPN and SVGIG (reference sequence). There are 13 residues in the CDR3. V was clipped by 1 base and J by 5 bases; unmatched bases: 3. The CDR3 loop reads CAWSDTGGTEAFF. CDR3 sequence (DNA): TGTGCCTGGAGTGATACAGGGGGAACTGAAGCTTTCTTT.

This clone was counted between two and nine times. The chain employs TRBV4-1 and TRBJ1-4; 9 bases are a match to TRBD1. Unmatched junction bases numbered 1, after V lost 1 base and J lost 7 bases. The germline V gene encodes CDR1 MGHRA and CDR2 YSYEKL. The CDR3 extends over 14 amino acids. The CDR3 DNA follows: TGCGCCAGCAGCCAAGGGACAGGGGTTGAAAAACTGTTTTTT. Its translation: CASSQGTGVEKLFF.

The chain uses TRBV27 and TRBJ2-7; 10 positions agree with TRBD1. This CDR3 region has 15 residues. Germline V CDR1 and CDR2: MNHEY, SMNVEV (reference sequence). V dropped 3 bases and J dropped 2; count of bases not matched to a gene: 4. CDR3 bases: TGTGCCAGCAGTTTGGGACAGGGGACCCCCTACGAGCAGTACTTC. This gives the protein CASSLGQGTPYEQYF.

The gene calls are TRBV15 and TRBJ1-4; 9 nucleotides match TRBD1. The CDR3 covers 15 residues. Germline CDR1 reads LNHNV; CDR2 reads YYDKDF (reference sequence). Germline trimming cut 5 bases from V and 2 bases from J; bases unmatched to any gene: 3. The CDR3 bases are TGTGCCACCAGCGTAGGGACAGGGACTAATGAAAAACTGTTTTTT. This encodes CATSVGTGTNEKLFF.

J is TRBJ2-5 and V is TRBV19, with a possible D match to TRBD2 (7 bases). Germline assignment: CDR1 LNHDA and CDR2 SQIVND (reference sequence). V was pared by 3 bases and J by 6 bases, with 14 bases between. The CDR3 has 14 residues. CDR3 sequence (DNA): TGTGCCAGTAGTATGGGGAGGGGGGCAAAGACCCAGTACTTC. Residues: CASSMGRGAKTQYF. The full variable domain, in which reference TRBV19 and TRBJ2-5 provide the parts outside the CDR3, is DGGITQSPKYLFRKEGQNVTLSCEQNLNHDAMYWYRQDPGQGLRLIYYSQIVNDFQKGDIAEGYSVSREKKESFPLTVTSAQKNPTAFYLCASSMGRGAKTQYFGPGTRLLVL.

The genes are TRBV10-3 and TRBJ1-1; D is undetermined. Germline V lookup: CDR1 ENHRY, CDR2 SYGVKD. The CDR3 is 15 residues long. The V gene lost 0 bases and the J gene lost 1 base, with 9 bases spanning the gap. Here the CDR3 reads CAISESGVRNTEAFF. CDR3 in DNA: TGTGCCATCAGTGAGTCCGGGGTTAGGAACACTGAAGCTTTCTTT.

This chain joins TRBV18 and TRBJ2-7; D may be TRBD1 (5 bases). CDR1 and CDR2 from the germline V gene are KGHSH and LQKENI. V lost 2 bases and J lost 2, with 13 bases in between. This CDR3 is 15 amino acids long. As DNA, the CDR3 is TGTGCCAGCTCACCAGGGCAGGGCAATACCTACGAGCAGTACTTC. It yields the protein CASSPGQGNTYEQYF.

V gene TRBV18 combines with J gene TRBJ1-2; D is perhaps TRBD1 (5 bases). Trimming left V 2 bases short and J 6 bases short, with 10 bases between. Germline loops: CDR1 KGHSH, CDR2 LQKENI. The CDR3 spans 13 residues. DNA of the CDR3: TGTGCCAGCTCACCATGGGGGGGACATGGCTACACCTTC. This gives the protein CASSPWGGHGYTF.

The chain is built from TRBV29-1 and TRBJ2-2; D gene ambiguous. With 5 bases removed from V and 1 base from J, the gap between germline ends came to 8 bases. The CDR3 is 13 residues long. Germline V gene lookup returns CDR1 SQVTM and CDR2 ANQGSEA. In DNA, the CDR3 is TGCAGCGTTATACAGATGAACACCGGGGAGCTGTTTTTT. As protein: CSVIQMNTGELFF.

The chain uses TRBV6-5 and TRBJ1-1, with D tentatively TRBD1 (6 bases). V lost 6 bases and J 4 bases, leaving 15 bases between the germline ends. Germline V gene sequence: CDR1 MNHEY, CDR2 SVGAGI. CDR3 length: 14 residues. The CDR3 here is CASRTGGGGTEAFF. CDR3 DNA sequence: TGTGCCAGCAGGACCGGGGGGGGCGGCACTGAAGCTTTCTTT.

CDR3 DNA sequence: TGTGCCAGCAGCCCGAGAAATTCACCCCTCCACTTT. Protein product: CASSPRNSPLHF. The chain is built from TRBV6-5 and TRBJ1-6; no clear D. V shed 6 bases and J shed 7 bases, with 7 bases lying between them. Germline-derived CDR1 and CDR2 are MNHEY and SVGAGI. The CDR3 has 12 amino acids.

The chain employs TRBV18 and TRBJ1-2; D perhaps matches TRBD1 (5 bases). Germline V CDR1 and CDR2: KGHSH, LQKENI. CDR3 size: 14 residues. V was pared by 5 bases and J by 1 base, with 11 bases between. The CDR3: CASSTSTVNYGYTF. In DNA, the CDR3 is TGTGCCAGCTCAACCTCGACAGTTAACTATGGCTACACCTTC.

The CDR3 nucleotides read TGTGCCAGCAGCCAGGCGGGAGGCTCCTACAATGAGCAGTTCTTC. Protein product: CASSQAGGSYNEQFF. The chain joins TRBV9 to TRBJ2-1, with 8 bases fitting TRBD2. This CDR3 contains 15 residues. V dropped 4 bases and J dropped 0; count of bases not matched to a gene: 3. Germline loops: CDR1 SGDLS, CDR2 YYNGEE.

V and J are TRBV13 and TRBJ1-2; maybe TRBD1 (6 bases). Germline CDR1 is PRHDT and CDR2 is FYEKMQ (reference sequence). This CDR3 is 14 amino acids long. V dropped 8 bases and J dropped 8 bases, with 21 bases sitting between them. CDR3 in DNA: TGTGCCAGCCATGGGGGCATCCTGAGCGACGGCTACACCTTC. This translates into CASHGGILSDGYTF.

The chain is built from TRBV4-1 and TRBJ2-7, with unresolved D. The V gene lost 2 bases and the J gene lost 0 bases, with 11 bases spanning the gap. The germline CDR1 and CDR2 sequences are MGHRA and YSYEKL. The length of the CDR3 is 15 residues. The CDR3 DNA reads as TGCGCCAGCAGCCAAATGGGCTTGAGCTCCTACGAGCAGTACTTC. Translated, it gives CASSQMGLSSYEQYF.

The rearrangement links TRBV5-4 to TRBJ2-5, with 8 bases lining up with TRBD1. Germline values: CDR1 SGHNT, CDR2 YYREEE (reference sequence). The CDR3 spans 13 residues. V was clipped by 4 bases and J by 5 bases; unmatched bases: 4. CDR3 loop: CASSRTGFETQYF. CDR3 in DNA: TGTGCCAGCAGCCGGACAGGGTTCGAGACCCAGTACTTC.